Described below is a single T cell receptor (beta chain) sequence and its context. Original methodology: Amplification of reference gene primers was used by the study to estimate nucleated cell counts. Clones were read by immunoSEQ multiplex PCR, and TCRdb kept only the in-frame ones, dropping some. The D gene and trimming were derived from the DNA, and the V and J assignments and clone size from that table. The data contain fewer than 70,000 clones, around 90% of them singletons. CDR3 length equals 15 residues. Germline CDR1 is SGHAT and CDR2 is FQNNGV. The V end lost 1 base, the J end lost 0 bases, and 7 bases lay between the germline ends. This sample is part of a study of blood T cell repertoires in COVID-19. As for the study in general: Italy, Spain and the United States were the sources of the convalescent and acute COVID-19 samples. PBMCs, B-cell-depleted T cells, or T cells were the source of the cDNA or gDNA that made up the material.

The source of this sequence is a woman over 75 with active COVID-19. The V and J genes are TRBV11-2 and TRBJ2-1; D is unresolved. The sample taken for sequencing was peripheral blood. The CDR3 loop reads CASSLGRSSYNEQFF. DNA of the CDR3: TGTGCCAGCAGCTTAGGTCGGAGCTCCTACAATGAGCAGTTCTTC.